The present entry profiles one T cell receptor (beta chain) with its context. The antigen is not known. These data belong to a study of CD8+ T cells in alopecia areata. For the study at large: Tofacitinib ran 6 to 18 months, followed by 6 months off drug. Whole-study results and caveats: Scalp lesions, especially in alopecia totalis/universalis, had higher clonality than normal scalp.

Germline V gene sequence: CDR1 SNHLY, CDR2 FYNNEI. The CDR3 totals 15 residues. V gave up 4 bases and J gave up 5 bases, with 15 bases separating them. Reverse transcription of extracted RNA yielded cDNA, which provided the sequencing template. Produced via immunoSEQ multiplex PCR; TCRdb's table is partial and in-frame only. The sample has over 85,000 clones, 41% seen once. Patients with alopecia areata provided lesional scalp punch biopsies as well as peripheral blood. Sorting from PBMCs produced CD4+ and CD8+ T cells. This TCR derives from a human donor with alopecia areata. Sequenced material: CD4+ T cells sorted from blood. V and J are TRBV2 and TRBJ2-1; tentative D call: TRBD1 (6 bases). The CDR3 DNA reads TGTGCCAGCAGTGGGACAGCGACGAGCAACAATGAGCAGTTCTTC. Amino acid sequence: CASSGTATSNNEQFF.